The 32 T cell receptor beta chains reported below all come from one sample, sequenced in a study of post-analysis software for immune sequencing data. Study-level results: Included in a set of a few TRBV segments more frequent in patients than controls were TRBV5-6, TRBV5-1 and TRBV20-1.

These receptors are not linked to any known antigen. TCR beta cDNA libraries had unique molecular identifiers. TCRdb independently ran MiXCR on the PCR reads; one entry per CDR3 protein. The sample has about 430,000 distinct CDR3 sequences; approximately 38% are singletons. What was sequenced was blood. Receptors were obtained from a girl aged 2 to 10 with multiple sclerosis.

V usage is TRBV6-2 or TRBV6-3 and J usage is TRBJ2-1; 9 bases line up with TRBD2. Germline CDR1 and CDR2: MNHEY and SVGEGT. Trimming cost V 6 bases and J 4 bases; bases outside gene matches: 16. CDR3 length equals 18 residues. CDR3 nucleotide sequence: TGTGCCAGCAGAATAGGTTCCTCGGGACTAGCACTTTACAATGAGCAGTTCTTC. Amino acids: CASRIGSSGLALYNEQFF.

This clonotype turned up a few times. The CDR3 DNA reads as TGCAGCGCCGGTGGGGGCGGAAGGGGTGGTGAGCAGTTCTTC. Amino acids: CSAGGGGRGGEQFF. The chain joins TRBV29-1 to TRBJ2-1, with TRBD1 as a possible D gene (6 bases). Germline assignment: CDR1 SQVTM and CDR2 ANQGSEA. The V end was cut by 7 bases, the J end by 9 bases, with 22 bases between. The CDR3 has 14 amino acids.

The chain carries TRBV7-2 and TRBJ2-3; D unclear. Trimming cost V 3 bases and J 1 base, with 17 bases left between them. This CDR3 spans 17 amino acids. Germline loops: CDR1 SGHTA, CDR2 FQGNSA. The CDR3 sequence is CASSFLIGVYGTDTQYF. Written as DNA, the CDR3 is TGTGCCAGCAGCTTCCTTATTGGAGTATATGGCACAGATACGCAGTATTTT.

This clonotype was detected a few times. The chain recombines TRBV2 with TRBJ2-1, with 8 bases fitting TRBD2. From germline, CDR1 is SNHLY and CDR2 FYNNEI. The V and J ends lost 2 bases and 10 bases, in that order; junction bases with no gene match: 7. This CDR3 comprises 14 residues. CDR3 coding DNA: TGTGCCAGCAGTGAAAGGACTAGCATCGACGAGCAGTTCTTC. Translation gives CASSERTSIDEQFF.

A few counts support this clonotype. This chain links TRBV7-6 with TRBJ2-1; TRBD2 matches at 8 bases. This CDR3 is built from 17 residues. The J segment lost 6 bases and the V segment lost 3 bases, leaving 13 bases of the junction unmatched. The germline V gene has CDR1 SGHVS and CDR2 FNYEAQ. CDR3 in DNA: TGTGCCAGCAGCTTTTTTTCGAGCGGGAGCGTAGGCAATGAGCAGTTCTTC. Translating gives CASSFFSSGSVGNEQFF. Combining the CDR3 with reference TRBV7-6 and TRBJ2-1 gives the whole variable domain GAGVSQSPRYKVTKRGQDVALRCDPISGHVSLYWYRQALGQGPEFLTYFNYEAQQDKSGLPNDRFSAERPEGSISTLTIQRTEQRDSAMYRCASSFFSSGSVGNEQFFGPGTRLTVL.

With regard to this clonotype: The CDR3 carries no conserved terminal phenylalanine or tryptophan, so it likely arises from a read error. The CDR3: CATSRGEGQGVIQPQHV. CDR3 sequence (DNA): TGTGCCACCAGCAGAGGGGAAGGGCAGGGTGTGATTCAGCCCCAGCATGTT. This chain joins TRBV15 and TRBJ1-5; maybe TRBD1 (5 bases). The CDR3 consists of 17 residues. Trimming took 1 base from V and 6 from J, leaving 19 bases between them. Germline V gene data show CDR1 as LNHNV and CDR2 as YYDKDF (reference sequence).

A few counts support this clonotype. CDR3 in amino acids: CASSPTGMRETQYF. As DNA, the CDR3 is TGCGCCAGCAGCCCGACAGGGATGAGGGAGACCCAGTACTTC. This rearrangement joins TRBV4-1 to TRBJ2-7; TRBD1 agrees at 7 bases. Near its end, the DNA agrees better with TRBJ2-5, so the J call may be wrong. Germline CDR1 is MGHRA and CDR2 is YSYEKL. The CDR3 extends over 14 amino acids.

Note on this clonotype: One end of the junction varies from germline; a read error may be responsible. V gene TRBV28 combines with J gene TRBJ2-1; tentatively, D is TRBD1 or TRBD2 (6 bases each). Germline CDR1 reads MDHEN; CDR2 reads SYDVKM. This CDR3 spans 13 amino acids. As DNA, the CDR3 is TGTGCTAGCAGTTTCCGGGGGCTAAATGAGCAGTTCTTC. It yields the protein CASSFRGLNEQFF.

This clonotype has only a few counts. V is TRBV12-3 or TRBV12-4 and J is TRBJ2-5; no reliable D call. This CDR3 region has 13 residues. The V gene lost 5 bases and the J gene lost 5 bases, with 12 bases spanning the gap. The CDR3 here is CASSPDWIETQYF. The CDR3 nucleotides read TGTGCCAGCAGTCCCGACTGGATCGAGACCCAGTACTTC.

This clonotype has a handful of counts. This rearrangement joins TRBV20-1 to TRBJ2-1, with D possibly matching TRBD1 (6 bases). Trimming removed 4 bases from V and 2 bases from J, with 21 bases in between. Germline V gives CDR1 DFQATT, CDR2 SNEGSKA (reference sequence). The CDR3 has 17 amino acids. As DNA, the CDR3 is TGCAGTGCTACTCAATTGCCTCCGACAGGTCCCTACAATGAGCAGTTCTTC. This codes for CSATQLPPTGPYNEQFF.

The chain carries TRBV5-6 and TRBJ1-2; D ambiguous. The V and J ends lost 7 bases and 2 bases respectively, with 15 bases between them. This CDR3 is 14 amino acids long. Germline lookup yields CDR1 SGHDT and CDR2 YYEEEE. CDR3 protein: CASWAGTGNYGYTF. The CDR3 DNA sequence: TGTGCCAGCTGGGCCGGAACCGGCAACTATGGCTACACCTTC. The entire variable domain, with the rest obtained from reference TRBV5-6 and TRBJ1-2, is as follows: DAGVTQSPTHLIKTRGQQVTLRCSPKSGHDTVSWYQQALGQGPQFIFQYYEEEERQRGNFPDRFSGHQFPNYSSELNVNALLLGDSALYLCASWAGTGNYGYTFGSGTRLTVV.

The CDR3 nucleotides are TGCAGCGTTGAGCTACAGGTGCAGATGGAGACTGAAGCTTTCTTT. It yields the protein CSVELQVQMETEAFF. The chain couples TRBV29-1 to TRBJ1-1; D possibly corresponds to TRBD1 (5 bases). CDR1 SQVTM and CDR2 ANQGSEA come from the germline V gene. The CDR3 runs 15 residues. The germline V and J ends were trimmed by 3 bases and 5 bases, with 19 bases remaining between them. Filled out from reference TRBV29-1 and TRBJ1-1, the complete variable domain reads SAVISQKPSRDICQRGTSLTIQCQVDSQVTMMFWYRQQPGQSLTLIATANQGSEATYESGFVIDKFPISRPNLTFSTLTVSNMSPEDSSIYLCSVELQVQMETEAFFGQGTRLTVV.

This sequence joins TRBV29-1 and TRBJ2-3; D gene ambiguous. The germline V gene has CDR1 SQVTM and CDR2 ANQGSEA. Trimming shortened V by 5 bases and J by 4 bases, and 19 bases separated the two germline ends. The CDR3 is 15 amino acids. In DNA form, the CDR3 reads TGCAGCGTTTTCCCGACCTACTGGAACGCAGATACGCAGTATTTT. It yields the protein CSVFPTYWNADTQYF.

The chain has TRBV6-2 or TRBV6-3 and TRBJ2-4; a weak D match, TRBD1 (6 bases). The J call is in doubt because the DNA end fits TRBJ2-7 better. Looked up from germline, CDR1 is MNHEY and CDR2 is SVGEGT. This CDR3 contains 12 residues. CDR3 in DNA: TGTGCCAGCCGGGACACCACGGCCGAGCAGTACTTC. It is translated as CASRDTTAEQYF.

The CDR3 is CASTSGGQGAYEQYF. CDR3 coding DNA: TGTGCCAGCACCTCGGGGGGACAGGGGGCTTACGAGCAGTACTTC. The V call is TRBV6-5, the J call TRBJ2-7; 12 bases map to TRBD1. The CDR3 loop spans 15 amino acids. Germline V gene sequence: CDR1 MNHEY, CDR2 SVGAGI. V was clipped by 7 bases and J by 4 bases; unmatched bases: 8.

This clonotype was seen a handful of times. This chain links TRBV12-3 or TRBV12-4 with TRBJ2-1; the match to TRBD2 covers 8 bases. Trimming removed 7 bases from V and 8 bases from J; junction bases left unmatched: 7. There are 13 residues in the CDR3. The CDR3 DNA sequence: TGTGCCAGCACCCAGGCGGGAGGCGATGAGCAGTTCTTC. Protein product: CASTQAGGDEQFF.

The chain is built from TRBV4-1 and TRBJ2-3, with 14 positions matching TRBD2. The length of the CDR3 is 17 residues. Germline-derived CDR1 and CDR2 are MGHRA and YSYEKL. V lost 6 bases and J lost 4; bases outside the gene matches: 9. Written as DNA, the CDR3 is TGCGCCAGCAGTTTAGGTACGGGACTAGCGGGGGCAGATACGCAGTATTTT. Protein sequence: CASSLGTGLAGADTQYF.

The V and J genes are TRBV29-1 and TRBJ2-3; no firm D call. CDR3 length: 12 residues. Germline V CDR1 and CDR2: SQVTM, ANQGSEA. The V end was cut by 0 bases, the J end by 4 bases, with 5 bases between. The CDR3 sequence is CSVEDRADTQYF. CDR3 DNA sequence: TGCAGCGTTGAAGATCGAGCAGATACGCAGTATTTT.

This clonotype has a handful of counts. The V and J genes are TRBV19 and TRBJ2-3, with D tentatively TRBD2 (6 bases). The germline gives CDR1 LNHDA, CDR2 SQIVND (reference sequence). Trimming took 7 bases from V and 6 from J, leaving 14 bases between them. The CDR3 is 13 residues long. The CDR3 is CASTQPGADTQYF. The CDR3 nucleotides read TGTGCCAGTACCCAACCGGGAGCGGATACGCAGTATTTT.

This clonotype was seen a handful of times. This chain connects TRBV20-1 to TRBJ2-5, with 8 bases aligning to TRBD2. CDR1 and CDR2 (germline): DFQATT, SNEGSKA (reference sequence). This CDR3 contains 14 residues. J gave up 7 bases and V 5 bases, and 12 bases lay outside the gene matches. The CDR3 DNA sequence: TGCAGTGCTGGCTCACGGGGGGGCGCAGGGACCCAGTACTTC. This encodes CSAGSRGGAGTQYF.

In this sample, this clonotype turned up a few times. The chain joins TRBV7-9 to TRBJ1-5; TRBD1 might be the D (5 bases). Germline V gives CDR1 SEHNR, CDR2 FQNEAQ (reference sequence). This CDR3 contains 16 residues. V lost 5 bases and J lost 0, with 14 bases in between. The CDR3 spells CASSPFGGNSNQPQHF. CDR3 DNA: TGTGCCAGCAGCCCCTTCGGGGGGAATAGCAATCAGCCCCAGCATTTT.

V usage is TRBV6-4 and J usage is TRBJ1-6; 7 positions agree with TRBD1. Germline CDR1 is MRHNA and CDR2 is SNTAGT. This CDR3 has 14 residues. Trimming took 4 bases from V and 9 from J; bases not matched to a gene: 6. For the CDR3, the DNA is TGTGCCAGCAGTGCCGGGACAGCGAGTTCACCCCTCCACTTT. The encoded protein is CASSAGTASSPLHF.

A few counts support this clonotype. This chain joins TRBV6-2 or TRBV6-3 and TRBJ2-5; D is perhaps TRBD2 (6 bases). V was trimmed by 5 bases and J by 7 bases, leaving 14 bases between them. Looked up from germline, CDR1 is MNHEY and CDR2 is SVGEGT. The CDR3 contains 13 residues. The CDR3 nucleotides read TGTGCCAGCAGTGAACTAGCCGAGGGGACCCAGTACTTC. As protein: CASSELAEGTQYF.

This clonotype was detected a few times. The chain couples TRBV28 to TRBJ1-2; 10 bases fit TRBD1. This CDR3 region has 13 residues. Germline CDR1 is MDHEN and CDR2 is SYDVKM. V gave up 6 bases and J gave up 4 bases; unmatched junction bases: 2. The CDR3 region is CASRRDRGYGYTF. The DNA of the CDR3 is TGTGCCAGCAGGAGGGACAGGGGCTATGGCTACACCTTC.

V is TRBV3-1 and J is TRBJ1-3; D call uncertain. The V end lost 2 bases, the J end lost 3 bases, and 14 bases lay between the germline ends. The CDR3 contains 16 residues. Per the germline V gene, CDR1 is LGHDT and CDR2 is YNNKEL (reference sequence). The CDR3 is CASSQQTDAGGNTIYF. The CDR3 DNA sequence: TGTGCCAGCAGCCAACAGACCGATGCTGGTGGAAACACCATATATTTT.

The table lists this clonotype with a few counts. The V and J genes are TRBV5-5 and TRBJ1-5, with no clear D. The length of the CDR3 is 15 residues. The germline gives CDR1 SGHKS, CDR2 YYEKEE (reference sequence). Trimming took 4 bases from V and 0 from J, leaving 11 bases between them. CDR3 bases: TGTGCCAGCAGCCTCATGATTTATAGCAATCAGCCCCAGCATTTT. Translated: CASSLMIYSNQPQHF.

V gene TRBV7-9 combines with J gene TRBJ2-5, with 7 bases identical to TRBD1. The CDR3 sequence is 18 residues long. Germline CDR1 SEHNR, CDR2 FQNEAQ (reference sequence). Losses at the gene ends were 6 bases for V and 0 bases for J; bases not matched to a gene: 16. CDR3 loop: CASSATGAYTTYQETQYF. CDR3 coding DNA: TGTGCCAGCAGTGCTACAGGGGCCTACACGACATACCAAGAGACCCAGTACTTC.

This clonotype was counted a single time. The V call is TRBV2, the J call TRBJ2-5, with D perhaps being TRBD1 or TRBD2 (5 bases each). The J call may be mistaken, given a closer DNA end match to TRBJ2-7. Germline V gives CDR1 SNHLY, CDR2 FYNNEI. There are 13 residues in the CDR3. CDR3 bases: TGTGCCAGCAGCCCGGGGCCGGTACACGAGCAGTACTTC. It is translated as CASSPGPVHEQYF.

The CDR3 nucleotides read TGTGCCAGCAGTTATTTAGCCAGGGTTAGCAATCAGCCCCAGCATTTT. This sequence encodes CASSYLARVSNQPQHF. V and J are TRBV12-3 or TRBV12-4 and TRBJ1-5; weak D call: TRBD1 (5 bases). V was cut by 4 bases and J by 0 bases, with 13 bases left in between. CDR3 length: 16 amino acids.

V and J are TRBV3-1 and TRBJ2-1, with TRBD2 matching 9 bases. After removal of 0 bases from V and 5 bases from J, the junction contained 5 bases not matched to a gene. The CDR3 has 16 residues. The germline gives CDR1 LGHDT, CDR2 YNNKEL (reference sequence). CDR3 DNA sequence: TGTGCCAGCAGCCAAGAGTTTTCTAGCGGGAACAATGAGCAGTTCTTC. Protein: CASSQEFSSGNNEQFF.

The V gene is TRBV10-3, the J gene TRBJ2-1; 10 bases are shared with TRBD2. Per the germline V gene, CDR1 is ENHRY and CDR2 is SYGVKD. The CDR3 spans 13 residues. Trimming removed 8 bases from V and 5 bases from J; junction bases left unmatched: 3. DNA of the CDR3: TGTGCCATCGGGACTAGCGTCGACAATGAGCAGTTCTTC. Encoded protein: CAIGTSVDNEQFF.

The J gene is TRBJ1-2, the V gene TRBV20-1, with D possibly being TRBD1 (5 bases). The CDR3 totals 15 residues. Germline V gives CDR1 DFQATT, CDR2 SNEGSKA (reference sequence). The germline V and J ends were trimmed by 5 bases and 0 bases, with 16 bases remaining between them. This CDR3 is CSARPGAVANYGYTF. In DNA form, the CDR3 reads TGCAGTGCTCGACCCGGGGCAGTAGCTAACTATGGCTACACCTTC.